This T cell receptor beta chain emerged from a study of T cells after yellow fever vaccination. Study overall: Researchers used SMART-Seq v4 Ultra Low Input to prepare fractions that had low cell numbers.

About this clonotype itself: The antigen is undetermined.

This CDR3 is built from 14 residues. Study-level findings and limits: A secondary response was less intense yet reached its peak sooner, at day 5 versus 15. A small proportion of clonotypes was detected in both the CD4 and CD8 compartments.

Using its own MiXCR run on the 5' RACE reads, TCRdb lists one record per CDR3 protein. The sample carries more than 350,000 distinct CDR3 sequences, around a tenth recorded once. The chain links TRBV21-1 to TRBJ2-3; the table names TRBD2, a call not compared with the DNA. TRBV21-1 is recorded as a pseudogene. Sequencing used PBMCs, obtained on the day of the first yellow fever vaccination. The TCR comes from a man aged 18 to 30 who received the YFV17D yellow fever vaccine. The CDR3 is CASGTSGSTDTQYF. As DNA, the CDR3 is TGTGCCAGCGGGACTAGCGGGAGCACAGATACGCAGTATTTT.